The 25 T cell receptor beta chains below come from one sample, sequenced in a study of cytomegalovirus exposure and HLA in healthy donors. Both 60 Vbeta primers and 13 Jbeta primers went into the PCR. Generated by immunoSEQ multiplex PCR, the TCRdb table keeps only in-frame clones and is missing some. The top ten hold around a tenth of the sample, which has about 120,000 clones, around 70% seen once. Sequenced: PBMCs. The receptors originated from a woman aged 45-65 years in good health and CMV-seropositive.

The chain has TRBV19 and TRBJ2-3; 12 positions match TRBD2. The CDR3 runs 15 residues. The germline CDR1 and CDR2 sequences are LNHDA and SQIVND (reference sequence). V lost 6 bases to trimming and J lost 6 bases; unmatched junction nucleotides: 7. The CDR3 protein is CASRDGLAGLDTQYF. Written as DNA, the CDR3 is TGTGCCAGTAGGGACGGACTAGCGGGGTTGGATACGCAGTATTTT.

The chain couples TRBV7-6 to TRBJ1-2; 8 bases agree with TRBD1. Per the germline V gene, CDR1 is SGHVS and CDR2 is FNYEAQ. CDR3 size: 18 residues. V was clipped by 1 base and J by 0 bases; unmatched bases: 10. The DNA for the CDR3 is TGTGCCAGCAGCTTAGTTCAGGGGGCGGCCCCTTCTAACTATGGCTACACCTTC. Amino acids: CASSLVQGAAPSNYGYTF.

V and J are TRBV4-3 and TRBJ2-1; 9 bases line up with TRBD1. The CDR3 covers 16 residues. Looked up from germline, CDR1 is LGHNA and CDR2 is YSLEER. The trim removed 1 base at V and 4 bases at J, leaving 5 bases unmatched. The CDR3 region is CASSQVAGQGYNEQFF. The CDR3, as DNA: TGCGCCAGCAGCCAAGTCGCCGGACAGGGGTACAATGAGCAGTTCTTC.

The DNA of the CDR3 is TGCGCCAGCAGCTCCGGACAGGCTGGAGTTCACGAGCAGTACTTC. Protein: CASSSGQAGVHEQYF. V gene TRBV5-1 combines with J gene TRBJ2-7; TRBD1 matches 7 bases. There are 15 residues in the CDR3. Losses at the gene ends were 3 bases for V and 5 bases for J; bases not matched to a gene: 11. Germline CDR1 and CDR2: SGHRS and YFSETQ. Combining the CDR3 with reference TRBV5-1 and TRBJ2-7 gives the whole variable domain KAGVTQTPRYLIKTRGQQVTLSCSPISGHRSVSWYQQTPGQGLQFLFEYFSETQRNKGNFPGRFSGRQFSNSRSEMNVSTLELGDSALYLCASSSGQAGVHEQYFGPGTRLTVT.

This clone turned up a few times. This sequence joins TRBV10-2 and TRBJ2-3, with 11 positions matching TRBD2. V shed 4 bases and J 1 base; nucleotides not matched to a gene: 1. Germline CDR1 and CDR2: WSHSY and SAAADI. The CDR3 consists of 15 residues. The CDR3 sequence: CASSVGLAGTDTQYF. CDR3 bases: TGCGCCAGCAGTGTGGGACTAGCGGGCACAGATACGCAGTATTTT.

The rearrangement uses TRBV27 and TRBJ1-1; D unresolved. CDR3 size: 13 residues. Per the germline V gene, CDR1 is MNHEY and CDR2 is SMNVEV (reference sequence). The V and J ends lost 10 bases and 0 bases respectively, with 12 bases between them. The CDR3 DNA is TGTGCCATGAGGCCGACCATGAACACTGAAGCTTTCTTT. As protein: CAMRPTMNTEAFF.

The chain links TRBV28 to TRBJ2-7, with D possibly matching TRBD1 (5 bases). V lost 2 bases to trimming and J lost 3 bases, with 8 bases between them. This CDR3 has 13 amino acids. Germline assignment: CDR1 MDHEN and CDR2 SYDVKM. CDR3 nucleotides: TGTGCCAGCAGTTTAGCCAGGGTCTACGAGCAGTACTTC. Its protein is CASSLARVYEQYF. Full variable domain (rest looked up from reference TRBV28 and TRBJ2-7): DVKVTQSSRYLVKRTGEKVFLECVQDMDHENMFWYRQDPGLGLRLIYFSYDVKMKEKGDIPEGYSVSREKKERFSLILESASTNQTSMYLCASSLARVYEQYFGPGTRLTVT.

This clone has just a few counts. The chain carries TRBV5-8 and TRBJ2-1, with a tentative D call TRBD1 (6 bases). Germline V gene sequence: CDR1 SGHTS, CDR2 YDEGEE. The CDR3 covers 17 residues. With 3 bases removed from V and 2 bases from J, the gap between germline ends came to 18 bases. The CDR3 DNA is TGTGCCAGCAGCTCTTCTCTACAGGGCCCTACCTACAATGAGCAGTTCTTC. It is translated as CASSSSLQGPTYNEQFF.

The V call is TRBV12-5, the J call TRBJ1-2, with D possibly being TRBD1 (5 bases). V shed 3 bases and J shed 4 bases, with 15 bases lying between them. CDR3 length: 15 amino acids. Germline CDR1 reads LGHNT; CDR2 reads FRNRAP. CDR3 region: CASGFSIATVYGYTF. Written as DNA, the CDR3 is TGTGCTAGTGGTTTCTCGATTGCGACAGTCTATGGCTACACCTTC. Full variable domain (rest looked up from reference TRBV12-5 and TRBJ1-2): DARVTQTPRHKVTEMGQEVTMRCQPILGHNTVFWYRQTMMQGLELLAYFRNRAPLDDSGMPKDRFSAEMPDATLATLKIQPSEPRDSAVYFCASGFSIATVYGYTFGSGTRLTVV.

In this sample, this clone turned up a few times. The chain combines TRBV19 with TRBJ2-5; D perhaps matches TRBD1 (6 bases). Germline V lookup: CDR1 LNHDA, CDR2 SQIVND (reference sequence). Trimming shortened V by 3 bases and J by 4 bases, and 12 bases separated the two germline ends. The CDR3 is 14 residues long. For the CDR3, the DNA is TGTGCCAGTAGTATTCAAACAGGGTCAGAGACCCAGTACTTC. This translates into CASSIQTGSETQYF.

The chain uses TRBV4-1 and TRBJ2-7, with 8 bases aligning to TRBD2. The trim removed 4 bases at V and 4 bases at J, leaving 15 bases unmatched. The CDR3 is 17 residues long. The V gene's germline CDR1 is MGHRA and CDR2 YSYEKL. The CDR3 nucleotides are TGCGCCAGCAGCCGGGGTACCGGGACTAGAGGGACATACGAGCAGTACTTC. This sequence encodes CASSRGTGTRGTYEQYF.

This chain joins TRBV2 and TRBJ2-7, with 8 bases fitting TRBD2. Unmatched junction bases numbered 8, after V lost 4 bases and J lost 6 bases. This CDR3 has 14 residues. Per the germline V gene, CDR1 is SNHLY and CDR2 is FYNNEI. Here the CDR3 reads CASSALAAFSEQYF. The CDR3 nucleotides are TGTGCCAGCAGTGCACTAGCGGCGTTCTCCGAGCAGTACTTC.

The chain links TRBV19 to TRBJ2-1, with D possibly being TRBD1 (5 bases). Per the germline V gene, CDR1 is LNHDA and CDR2 is SQIVND (reference sequence). The V end lost 4 bases, the J end lost 7 bases, and 11 bases lay between the germline ends. CDR3 length: 13 residues. The CDR3 here is CASSSPTANEQFF. The CDR3 DNA reads TGTGCCAGTAGTAGCCCGACAGCTAATGAGCAGTTCTTC.

The chain uses TRBV4-2 and TRBJ1-2, with 8 bases aligning to TRBD1. This CDR3 contains 15 residues. With 3 bases clipped from V and 4 bases from J, the junction kept 7 bases outside the gene matches. In germline, CDR1 is LGHNA, CDR2 YNFKEQ. CDR3 in DNA: TGTGCCAGCAGCCAGATGACAGGGGACGGCTATGGCTACACCTTC. Its translation is CASSQMTGDGYGYTF.

This rearrangement joins TRBV7-9 to TRBJ2-1, with 15 bases fitting TRBD2. Germline V gene sequence: CDR1 SEHNR, CDR2 FQNEAQ (reference sequence). The V gene end was trimmed by 8 bases and the J gene end by 11 bases; junction bases not matched to a gene: 4. This CDR3 contains 13 residues. CDR3 sequence: CASWGTSGGKQFF. CDR3 in DNA: TGTGCCAGCTGGGGGACTAGCGGGGGGAAGCAGTTCTTC.

The chain couples TRBV11-2 to TRBJ2-7; 12 positions match TRBD2. This CDR3 is 20 amino acids long. The ends lost 0 bases at V and 1 base at J; junction bases unmatched: 13. Per the germline V gene, CDR1 is SGHAT and CDR2 is FQNNGV. The CDR3 nucleotides are TGTGCCAGCAGCTTAGACAGGACTAGCGGGACGAAGGGTAGGTCCTACGAGCAGTACTTC. Protein sequence: CASSLDRTSGTKGRSYEQYF.

This chain uses TRBV18 with TRBJ2-6, with D hard to call. Germline values: CDR1 KGHSH, CDR2 LQKENI. CDR3 size: 17 residues. V lost 5 bases and J lost 4, with 18 bases in between. The CDR3 nucleotides are TGTGCCAGCTCAGCAAGCCGTACGGGTGACGGGGCCAACGTCCTGACTTTC. It is translated as CASSASRTGDGANVLTF.

This chain connects TRBV7-2 to TRBJ1-2, with a possible D match to TRBD1 (5 bases). There are 13 residues in the CDR3. V was pared by 4 bases and J by 7 bases, with 13 bases between. Germline CDR1 SGHTA, CDR2 FQGNSA. The CDR3 here is CASSYLEGAGYTF. Written as DNA, the CDR3 is TGTGCCAGCAGCTACTTAGAAGGGGCTGGCTACACCTTC.

J is TRBJ2-3 and V is TRBV19; D might be TRBD1 (5 bases). There are 16 residues in the CDR3. The germline V gene encodes CDR1 LNHDA and CDR2 SQIVND (reference sequence). V lost 4 bases, J lost 3 bases, and 17 bases lay in between. The CDR3 coding sequence is TGTGCCAGTAGTAGGAAAGGGGCGTGGGTGACAGATACGCAGTATTTT. This translates into CASSRKGAWVTDTQYF.

This clone was recorded once. The chain joins TRBV15 to TRBJ1-2; the D is unclear. V gave up 0 bases and J gave up 7 bases, with 9 bases separating them. Germline-derived CDR1 and CDR2 are LNHNV and YYDKDF (reference sequence). The CDR3 has 13 amino acids. The CDR3, as DNA: TGTGCCACCAGCAGAGATCAATCGGGTGGCTACACCTTC. Translation gives CATSRDQSGGYTF.

This clone occurred a few times. The chain links TRBV6-5 to TRBJ1-1; TRBD1 might be the D (5 bases). V was pared by 8 bases and J by 3 bases, with 7 bases between. There are 11 residues in the CDR3. CDR1 and CDR2 (germline): MNHEY, SVGAGI. The CDR3 DNA sequence: TGTGCCAGCGGGGCATACACTGAAGCTTTCTTT. It translates to CASGAYTEAFF.

V usage is TRBV29-1 and J usage is TRBJ2-7; 8 positions agree with TRBD2. After removal of 3 bases from V and 9 bases from J, the junction contained 13 bases not matched to a gene. This CDR3 comprises 14 residues. Germline-derived CDR1 and CDR2 are SQVTM and ANQGSEA. The CDR3 loop is CSVESGTREVGQYF. Written as DNA, the CDR3 is TGCAGCGTTGAGTCCGGGACTAGAGAGGTCGGGCAGTACTTC.

The gene calls are TRBV18 and TRBJ1-4, with D hard to call. Germline V lookup: CDR1 KGHSH, CDR2 LQKENI. This CDR3 contains 15 residues. V was shortened by 3 bases and J by 7 bases, with 15 bases between the two germline ends. The CDR3 is CASSPPGVKGEKLFF. CDR3 in DNA: TGTGCCAGCTCACCCCCCGGGGTTAAGGGTGAAAAACTGTTTTTT.

This clone was seen a single time. This chain connects TRBV18 to TRBJ1-5; D not certain. The V and J ends lost 2 bases and 7 bases respectively, with 12 bases between them. There are 14 residues in the CDR3. The V gene's germline CDR1 is KGHSH and CDR2 LQKENI. The CDR3: CASSPGRSRQPQHF. The CDR3 DNA reads TGTGCCAGCTCACCAGGGAGGTCGAGGCAGCCCCAGCATTTT.

The chain employs TRBV7-9 and TRBJ1-2; D not resolved. This CDR3 contains 15 residues. V lost 5 bases to trimming and J lost 6 bases, with 19 bases between them. The germline CDR1 and CDR2 sequences are SEHNR and FQNEAQ (reference sequence). The CDR3 region is CASSPIFAVVNGYTF. CDR3 DNA sequence: TGTGCCAGCAGCCCAATTTTTGCAGTCGTTAATGGCTACACCTTC.